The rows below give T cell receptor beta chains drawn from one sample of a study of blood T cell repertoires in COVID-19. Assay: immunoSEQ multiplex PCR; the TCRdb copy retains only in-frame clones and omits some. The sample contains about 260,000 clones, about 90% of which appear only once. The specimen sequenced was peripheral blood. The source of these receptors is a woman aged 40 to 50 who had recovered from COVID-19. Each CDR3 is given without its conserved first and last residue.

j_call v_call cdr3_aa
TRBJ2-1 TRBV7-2 ASSLMAGGYNEQF
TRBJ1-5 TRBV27 ASGELGLPQH
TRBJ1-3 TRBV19 ASSPDREGSSGNTIY
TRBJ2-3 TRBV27 ASSFLSTSGGTLLSTDTQY
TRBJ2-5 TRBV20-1 SASPGGLAVRETQY
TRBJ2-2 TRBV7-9 ASNPWTDKNGELF
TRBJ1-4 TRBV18 ASSPGQGATNEKLF
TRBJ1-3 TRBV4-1 ASSQVGGIPGNTIY
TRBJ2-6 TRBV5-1 ASSWGNGANVLT
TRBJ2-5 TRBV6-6 ASAGTQTQY
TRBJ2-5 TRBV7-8 ASRPRLGGGTQY
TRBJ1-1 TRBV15 ATSILQEGAPEAF
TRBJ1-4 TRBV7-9 ASSRTGTYEKLF
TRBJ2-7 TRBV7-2 ASSRPMGGYHEQY
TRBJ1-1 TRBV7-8 ARFQKAWGGVAEAF
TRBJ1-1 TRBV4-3 ASSQDCRGGCTEAF
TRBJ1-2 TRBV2 ASARDRVSFGYT
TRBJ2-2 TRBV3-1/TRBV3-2 ASSLGASGSGELF
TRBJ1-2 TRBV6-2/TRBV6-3 ASSSLGQEHYGYT
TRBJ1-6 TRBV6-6 ASSYAMGQGSPLH